The entry that follows covers one TCR beta chain sequence. No cognate antigen has been identified for it. No per-base quality is available; no much larger clone lies one base away. The cohort consisted of 666 healthy bone marrow donors. At the time of sampling, all cohort members were nominally healthy, though unrecorded immune exposures were likely present. The donor tested CMV seropositive, placing the donor among the roughly 300 seropositive members of the cohort. A peripheral blood sample was collected from each donor, and TCR beta sequencing was performed on peripheral blood mononuclear cells. The Qiagen DNeasy Blood Extraction Kit was used to extract genomic DNA from the blood cell samples. CDR1 SGHRS and CDR2 YFSETQ were looked up in the germline V gene. V loses 4 bases at its end and J loses 11 bases; junction bases beyond the gene matches: 14. The CDR3 holds 14 amino acids from the cysteine to the phenylalanine. The entry retains the CDR3 DNA only, 42 bases that are in frame from base 1.

The library came from the immunoSEQ multiplex PCR assay. A mixture of 60 forward primers for TCR Vbeta segments and 13 reverse primers for TCR Jbeta segments was used in the multiplex PCR. Amplification of the CDR3 region of rearranged TCR beta genes was performed with a multiplex PCR assay on genomic DNA. On the Illumina HiSeq System, the amplified TCR beta libraries were sequenced as 87-base-pair reads. The original methods were these. A later analysis tallied some 79 million unique TCR beta chains across the 600 to 700 repertoires, and around 10 million of those chains were shared by two or more donors. Raw reads were error-corrected and collapsed into unique sequences with a nearest-neighbor algorithm that merged closely related sequences to remove PCR and sequencing errors. V, D and J gene segments were assigned by aligning CDR3 sequences to IMGT reference sequences. For a sequence to be retained, a match of at least six nucleotides was required to both a V gene segment and a J gene segment. Rearrangements were called productive when the CDR3 lacked stop codons and stayed in frame with V and J; all others were non-productive. CDR3 was defined by IMGT convention, running from the second conserved V-encoded cysteine to the conserved J-encoded phenylalanine. The earlier analysis of fewer than 750 of the donors excluded sequences that lacked an unambiguous match to a single V gene segment. An earlier analysis of fewer than 650 of the donors classified V segments as functional when productive rearrangements were above 56.7% and as segregating when the standard deviation between donors was above 5%. To diagnose cytomegalovirus status from the catalog of TCR beta chain sequences, a statistical classification framework was built. In a later analysis, TCR nucleotide sequences were compared against IMGT/GENE-DB human TR gene sequences so that V and J genes could be assigned. The TCRdist pipeline was used in a later analysis to assign CDR3 sequences and most-parsimonious VDJ recombination scenarios. A later analysis defined each TCR beta chain by its CDR3 amino acid sequence plus V-gene family, and excluded reads lacking a unique V-gene family. In a later analysis, approximately 640 highly shared, low-generation-probability nucleotide sequences were removed to address suspected cross-contamination and a sequencing artifact. In a later analysis, a clonal expansion index was calculated for each public chain from normalized within-repertoire ranks of inferred template counts. In a later analysis, generation probabilities were computed with a VDJ recombination model fitted to out-of-frame rearrangements, and the resulting probabilities were checked against IGoR. Hypergeometric tests were used in a later analysis to score TCR-TCR, TCR-HLA and TCR-CMV co-occurrence, with a repertoire-size bias correction applied to the TCR pairs. False discovery rates were estimated in a later analysis by permuting HLA or CMV assignments 20 times. In a later analysis, co-occurring TCRs were grouped with DBSCAN, and TCRdist sequence similarity was added when clustering was performed within HLA-allele-positive subsets. Repertoires with fewer than 30,000 or more than 120,000 public chains, plus five repertoires with anomalous nucleotide sharing, were excluded from co-occurrence clustering. TCRdb re-hosts the immuneACCESS table, in-frame sequences only. Its copies lack some clones; in the studies checked, an unresolved V gene accounts for under half of them, and the cause for the rest is not known. The V and J calls and clone size were taken over from that table, and D and trimming were inferred from the DNA. The sample table holds under 200,000 clones, of which around four fifths were seen once. Of the sample, 1% falls within the top ten clones.

The sample belongs to a study of cytomegalovirus exposure and HLA in healthy donors (dated by TCRdb to between 2016 and 2019). Regarding the study in general: According to an earlier analysis of a few hundred of the donors, 200 million or so T cells yielded roughly 110 million unique TCR beta sequences and less than 300 Gb of sequence data. An early release covering around 630 HLA-typed donors comprised 250 to 350 gigabases of sequencing data and tens of millions of unique TCR sequences. The genetic ancestry cluster associated with self-reported Caucasian donors included over 65% of the roughly 400 genotyped donors. The aim of the study was to test whether cataloging public T cell receptors could identify signatures of past pathogen exposure. The study profiled the T cell repertoires of about 640 subjects by immunosequencing and related them to cytomegalovirus serostatus. Along with the roughly 670-subject first cohort, a separate validation cohort of over a hundred different subjects was used. The study combined high-throughput TCR immunosequencing, statistical association of individual TCRs with disease status, and machine learning to predict cytomegalovirus infection status. A later analysis re-analyzed previously published TCR beta repertoires from 666 donors and added high-resolution HLA genotyping to study TCR occurrence patterns. Rather than drawing on any new phenotypic data, the later analysis identified candidate immune exposures from TCR beta sequences and the way those sequences occurred across donors. In an earlier analysis of a few hundred of the donors, high-throughput TCR beta sequencing was used to judge whether each TCR beta V gene segment behaved as functional or pseudogenic. Donor age, sex, ethnicity and CMV serostatus were compiled alongside the repertoire data. A later genetic analysis used genome-wide SNP genotypes for about 60% of the roughly 670 donors, treating that subset as a discovery cohort. Every discovery cohort repertoire had been produced on one sequencing platform. HLA typing covered class I and class II loci at four-digit resolution. Typing coverage differed by locus: A, B, C, DRB1 and DQB1 were typed in roughly 620-630 donors, DQA1 in approximately 520, DPA1 in around 580, and DPB1 in around 440. Because of strong linkage in the cohort, five DR-DQ haplotypes were treated as single units for association and clustering. Among 300 to 500 genotyped donors of the cohort, an average of roughly 230,000 unique TCR beta nucleotide sequences was sequenced per donor, of which approximately 19% were non-productive. Results the study describes overall, beyond this receptor: According to a later analysis, TCR association rates differed among HLA loci, with DRB1 alleles showing the most associated TCRs and HLA-C alleles showing the fewest. A later genetic analysis reported fewer N-insertions in productive TCRs among donors in an Asian-associated ancestry cluster than the roughly 700-donor mean. A group of highly shared sequence variants was considered likely to be a technical artifact of the sequencing pipeline. In a later genetic analysis, a missense DCLRE1C variant was associated with V-gene and J-gene trimming of TCR beta chains, and the association was replicated in an independent cohort. The authors suggested that the approach could potentially be generalized to other disease states and immunological phenotypes. Because HLA typing was unavailable for some donors at each locus, only the typed subset was used in association tests. A later analysis found that most CMV-associated TCR beta chains appeared HLA-restricted, with HLA associations seemingly driven largely by CMV exposure. Approximately 18 rarely observed V segments, including chromosome 9 orphons, were excluded from the earlier analysis of some 590 of the donors because counts were too low. Because the 87-base-pair reads could not distinguish some IMGT-functional V segments, including TRBV6-2 and TRBV6-3, those segments were excluded. In an earlier analysis of roughly 560 of the donors, most TCR beta V segments were observed in productive rearrangements about 87% or about 30% of the time, broadly matching IMGT annotations. Across donors, most TCR sequences were observed very rarely, whereas some public TCRs were present in many individuals. When HLA alleles, especially DR and DQ, strongly co-occurred, TCR associations were difficult to assign to individual alleles. Three of the identified cytomegalovirus-associated TCR beta chains were confirmed in vitro to be specific for cytomegalovirus antigens. Immune exposure information for the cohort was limited to CMV serostatus. This cohort had only TCR beta chains sequenced, and the lack of alpha or paired-chain data limited which features could be detected. In a later analysis, HLA-associated TCR beta chains were found to be more clonally expanded and to have lower generation probabilities than equally common non-associated chains. A further reported finding was that TCR beta sequences accurately predicted the HLA-A and HLA-B alleles for most subjects in the first cohort. A later analysis reported that several top co-occurrence clusters appeared linked to parvovirus B19, influenza, CMV and Epstein-Barr virus. The classifier was reported to diagnose cytomegalovirus status with high specificity and sensitivity in both the original and validation cohorts. The study listed approximately 150 TCR beta chains as associated with cytomegalovirus. Presence/absence analyses assumed roughly uniform sequencing depth across donors, an assumption that may not hold. Linkage disequilibrium might explain the correlated functional status among segregating V segments, but an unknown experimental factor could not be excluded. Specific HLA alleles were associated with 15,000 to 20,000 TCR beta sequences at a false discovery rate of 0.05 in a later analysis.

The source is a woman aged 50 to 65 in good health and CMV-seropositive. Sequenced input: PBMCs. The V and J genes are TRBV5-1 and TRBJ1-1, with 7 bases aligning to TRBD1. In nucleotides, the sequence is TGCGCCAGCAGCCAGACAGGGAGCCCGGTGTCTGCTTTCTTT. Translation gives CASSQTGSPVSAFF.